This paragraph reports one TCR beta chain. No cognate antigen has been identified for it. Base qualities are missing; no much larger clone stands one base away. The donors were included in the validation cohort of over a hundred subjects, a group kept apart from the roughly 670-subject first cohort. The sample is drawn from a study of cytomegalovirus exposure and HLA in healthy donors (dated by TCRdb to 2016 to 2017). Context from the whole study: A later analysis indicated that the 100 to 150 validation repertoires were generated on the platform also employed for the roughly 730 repertoires of the first cohort. To predict cytomegalovirus infection status, the study combined high-throughput TCR immunosequencing, statistical association of individual TCRs with disease status, and machine learning. The study was designed to test whether signatures of past pathogen exposure could be identified by cataloging public T cell receptors. A separate validation cohort of 100 to 150 different subjects was used in addition to the roughly 670-subject first cohort. General conclusions and limits of the study: The authors suggested that the approach could potentially be extended to other disease states and immunological phenotypes. The classifier was reported to diagnose cytomegalovirus status with high specificity and sensitivity in both the original cohort and the validation cohort. A later analysis found that TCRs clustered in the first cohort also tended to co-occur in the roughly 120 validation repertoires, with more than 90% of cluster scores above 0. A total of fewer than 200 TCR beta chains were listed by the study as associated with cytomegalovirus. A few of the identified cytomegalovirus-associated TCR beta chains were confirmed in vitro to be specific for cytomegalovirus antigens. Most TCR sequences were seen in very few donors, while some public TCRs were found in many individuals. The validation cohort had no HLA typing available for a later analysis, so co-occurrence within that cohort was assessed over all 110 or so repertoires.

The library relied on the immunoSEQ multiplex PCR assay. The original methods were these. A statistical classification framework was built for diagnosing cytomegalovirus status from the catalog of TCR beta chain sequences. The table was pulled from immuneACCESS by TCRdb, which kept in-frame rearrangements only. Such tables lose some clones; where checked, under half of the loss comes from unresolved V genes, and the rest has no known cause. V and J calls and clone size follow that table, whereas D and trimming were derived from the DNA. The sample has about 120,000 clones on record, 80% to 90% of them singletons. 4.4% of the sample is held by the ten biggest clonotypes. Sequences were obtained from PBMCs. The receptor comes from a man younger than 35 in good health and CMV-seropositive.

This receptor has the CDR3 CASSVGISGPGANYGYTF. The DNA reads TGTGCCAGCAGCGTAGGGATATCCGGACCGGGGGCTAACTATGGCTACACCTTC. The V and J segments used are TRBV9 and TRBJ1-2; the D gene is perhaps TRBD1, from 5 matching bases. Reading the germline V gene gives CDR1 SGDLS and CDR2 YYNGEE. Including cysteine and phenylalanine, the CDR3 has 18 amino acids. Just CDR3 DNA is preserved here, 54 bases in frame from base 1. V drops 0 bases and J drops 0 bases, leaving 18 bases in between.